The source of this T cell receptor beta chain is a study of blood T cell repertoires in COVID-19. Study-wide context: The origin of the acute and convalescent COVID-19 samples was the United States, Italy and Spain.

Original processing methods: How many nucleated cells were present was estimated from reference gene primer amplification. TCRdb keeps only in-frame clones here, not all; method: immunoSEQ multiplex PCR. V and J calls plus clone size are reproduced from that table; the DNA served to infer D and trimming. The sample has about 95,000 clones, roughly 76% seen once; the top ten hold under 5.5%. Enrolled during active infection, Seattle patients were then followed longitudinally. The CDR3 length is 15 residues. Germline V gives CDR1 LNHDA, CDR2 SQIVND (reference sequence). V lost 4 bases, J lost 1 base, and 4 bases stayed unmatched.

Material for sequencing was peripheral blood. This receptor was identified in a man older than 75 with COVID-19, enrolled during active disease. This chain links TRBV19 with TRBJ1-1, with 9 bases fitting TRBD1. CDR3 amino acids: CASSTPTGGNTEAFF. CDR3 coding DNA: TGTGCCAGTAGTACCCCGACAGGGGGGAACACTGAAGCTTTCTTT.